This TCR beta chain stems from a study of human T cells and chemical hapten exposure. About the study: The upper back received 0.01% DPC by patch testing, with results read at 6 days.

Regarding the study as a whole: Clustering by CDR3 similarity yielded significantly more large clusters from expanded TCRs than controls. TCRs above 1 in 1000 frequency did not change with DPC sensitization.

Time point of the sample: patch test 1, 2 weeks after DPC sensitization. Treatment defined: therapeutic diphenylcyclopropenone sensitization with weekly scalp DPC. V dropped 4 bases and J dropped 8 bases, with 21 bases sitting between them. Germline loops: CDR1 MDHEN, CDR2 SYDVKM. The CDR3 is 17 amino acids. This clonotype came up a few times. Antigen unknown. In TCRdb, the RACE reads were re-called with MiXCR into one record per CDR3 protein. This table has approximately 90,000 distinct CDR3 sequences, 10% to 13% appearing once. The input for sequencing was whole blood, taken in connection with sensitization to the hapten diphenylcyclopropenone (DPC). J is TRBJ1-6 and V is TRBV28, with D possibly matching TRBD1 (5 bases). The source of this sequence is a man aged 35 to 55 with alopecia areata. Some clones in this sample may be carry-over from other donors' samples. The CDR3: CASSSAGADDSDSPLHF. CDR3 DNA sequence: TGTGCCAGCAGTTCCGCCGGGGCCGATGACAGTGATTCACCCCTCCACTTT.